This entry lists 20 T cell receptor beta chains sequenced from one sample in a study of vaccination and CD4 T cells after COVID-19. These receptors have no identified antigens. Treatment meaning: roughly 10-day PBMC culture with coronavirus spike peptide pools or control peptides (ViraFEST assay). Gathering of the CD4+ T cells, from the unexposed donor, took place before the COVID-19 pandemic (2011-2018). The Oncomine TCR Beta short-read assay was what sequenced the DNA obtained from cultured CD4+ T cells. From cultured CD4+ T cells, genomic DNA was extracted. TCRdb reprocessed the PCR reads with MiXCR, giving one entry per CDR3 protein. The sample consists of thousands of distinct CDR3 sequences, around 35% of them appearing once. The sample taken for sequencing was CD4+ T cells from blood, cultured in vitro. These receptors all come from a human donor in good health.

CDR3 in amino acids: CASSLTGMDTEAFF. DNA for the CDR3: TGTGCCAGCAGCTTAACAGGGATGGACACTGAAGCTTTCTTT. The chain employs TRBV9 and TRBJ1-1, with D possibly TRBD1 on 6 matching bases. CDR1 is SGDLS, CDR2 YYNGEE, per germline. Trimming stripped 4 bases from V and 3 bases from J, with 13 bases between. The CDR3 has 14 amino acids.

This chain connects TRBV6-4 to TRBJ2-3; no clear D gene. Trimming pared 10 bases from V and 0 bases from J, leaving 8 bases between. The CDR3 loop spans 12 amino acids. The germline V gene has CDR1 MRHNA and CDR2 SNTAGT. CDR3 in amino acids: CAKTPSTDTQYF. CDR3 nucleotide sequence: TGTGCCAAGACACCTAGCACAGATACGCAGTATTTT.

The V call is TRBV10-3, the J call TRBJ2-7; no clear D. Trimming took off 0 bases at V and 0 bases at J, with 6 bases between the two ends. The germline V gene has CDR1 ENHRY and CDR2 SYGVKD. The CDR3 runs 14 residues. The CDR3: CAISESDDSYEQYF. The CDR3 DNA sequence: TGTGCCATCAGTGAGTCGGACGACTCCTACGAGCAGTACTTC.

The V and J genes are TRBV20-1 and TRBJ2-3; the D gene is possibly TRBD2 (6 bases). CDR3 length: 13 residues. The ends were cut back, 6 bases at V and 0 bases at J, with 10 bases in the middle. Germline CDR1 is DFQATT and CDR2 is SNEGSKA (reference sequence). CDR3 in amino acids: CSATGGSTDTQYF. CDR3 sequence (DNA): TGCAGTGCCACCGGAGGGAGCACAGATACGCAGTATTTT.

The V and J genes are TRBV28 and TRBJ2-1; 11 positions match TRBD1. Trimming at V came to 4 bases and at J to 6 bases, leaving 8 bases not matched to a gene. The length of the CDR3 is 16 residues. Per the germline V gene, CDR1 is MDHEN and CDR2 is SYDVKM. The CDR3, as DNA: TGTGCCAGCAGTTCGTACGGGACAGGGGGTCGCAATGAGCAGTTCTTC. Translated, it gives CASSSYGTGGRNEQFF.

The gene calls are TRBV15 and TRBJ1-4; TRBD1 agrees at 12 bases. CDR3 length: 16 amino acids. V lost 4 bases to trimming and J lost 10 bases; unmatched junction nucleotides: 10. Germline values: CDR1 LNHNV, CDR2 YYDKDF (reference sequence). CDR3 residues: CATSIEPGQGAGKLFF. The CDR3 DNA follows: TGTGCCACCAGCATCGAACCGGGACAGGGGGCGGGAAAACTGTTTTTT.

CDR3 sequence reads: CASSQDGRNTEAFF. The CDR3 region has the DNA TGTGCCAGCAGCCAAGATGGACGGAACACTGAAGCTTTCTTT. The chain joins TRBV4-2 to TRBJ1-1, with D hard to call. The CDR3 totals 14 residues. Per the germline V gene, CDR1 is LGHNA and CDR2 is YNFKEQ. With 0 bases removed from V and 1 base from J, the gap between germline ends came to 6 bases.

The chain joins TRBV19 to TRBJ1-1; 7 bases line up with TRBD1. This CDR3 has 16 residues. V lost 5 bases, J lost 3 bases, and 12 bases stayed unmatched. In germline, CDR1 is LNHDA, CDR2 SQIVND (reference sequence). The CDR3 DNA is TGTGCCAGTAGTTTAAGACAGGGACTCGGGGACACTGAAGCTTTCTTT. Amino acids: CASSLRQGLGDTEAFF.

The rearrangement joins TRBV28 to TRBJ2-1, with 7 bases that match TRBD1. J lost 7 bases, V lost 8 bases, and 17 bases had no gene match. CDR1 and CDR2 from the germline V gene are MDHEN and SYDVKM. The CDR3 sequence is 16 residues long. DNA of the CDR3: TGTGCCAGCCGCCTCGCAGGGGGAGTGCTTAGGAATGAGCAGTTCTTC. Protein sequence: CASRLAGGVLRNEQFF.

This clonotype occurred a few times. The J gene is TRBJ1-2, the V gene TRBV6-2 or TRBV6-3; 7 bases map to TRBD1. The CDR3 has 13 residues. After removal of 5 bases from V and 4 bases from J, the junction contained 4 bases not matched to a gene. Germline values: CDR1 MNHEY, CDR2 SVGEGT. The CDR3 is CASSRDSGYGYTF. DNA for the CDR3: TGTGCCAGCAGTCGGGACAGCGGCTATGGCTACACCTTC.

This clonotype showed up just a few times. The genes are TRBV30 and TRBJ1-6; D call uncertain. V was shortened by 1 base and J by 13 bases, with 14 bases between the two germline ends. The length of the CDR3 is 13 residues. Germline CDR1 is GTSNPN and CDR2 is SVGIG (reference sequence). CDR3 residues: CAWSAGPQWPLHF. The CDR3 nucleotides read TGTGCCTGGAGTGCGGGCCCGCAGTGGCCCCTCCACTTT.

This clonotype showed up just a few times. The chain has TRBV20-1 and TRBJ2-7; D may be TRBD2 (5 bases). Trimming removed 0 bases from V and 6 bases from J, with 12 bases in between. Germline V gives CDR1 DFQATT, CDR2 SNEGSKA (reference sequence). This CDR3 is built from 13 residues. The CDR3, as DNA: TGCAGTGCTAGAGAGACTACCTGGGCCGAGCAGTACTTC. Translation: CSARETTWAEQYF.

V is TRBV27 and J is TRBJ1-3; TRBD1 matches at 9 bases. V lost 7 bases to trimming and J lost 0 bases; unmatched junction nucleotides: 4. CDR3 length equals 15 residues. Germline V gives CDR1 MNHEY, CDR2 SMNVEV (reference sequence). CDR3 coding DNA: TGTGCCAGCATGGGGACAGGGAGCTCTGGAAACACCATATATTTT. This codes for CASMGTGSSGNTIYF.

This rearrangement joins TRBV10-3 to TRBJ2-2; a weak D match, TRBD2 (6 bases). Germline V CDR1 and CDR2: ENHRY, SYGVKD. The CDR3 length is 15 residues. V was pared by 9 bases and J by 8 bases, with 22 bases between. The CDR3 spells CAIRQVAAPFGELFF. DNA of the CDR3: TGTGCCATTCGCCAGGTAGCGGCCCCCTTTGGGGAGCTGTTTTTT.

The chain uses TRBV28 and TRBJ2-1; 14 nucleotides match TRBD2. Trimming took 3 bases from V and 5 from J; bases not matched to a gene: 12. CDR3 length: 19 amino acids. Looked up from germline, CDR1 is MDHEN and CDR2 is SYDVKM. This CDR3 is CASSFGIRGLAGGNNEQFF. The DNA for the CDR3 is TGTGCCAGCAGTTTTGGGATCCGCGGACTAGCGGGAGGTAACAATGAGCAGTTCTTC.

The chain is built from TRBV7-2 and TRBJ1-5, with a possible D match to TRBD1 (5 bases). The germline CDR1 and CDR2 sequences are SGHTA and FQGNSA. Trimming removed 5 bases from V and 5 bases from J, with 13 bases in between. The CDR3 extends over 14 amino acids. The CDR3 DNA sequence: TGTGCCAGCAGCCCGACAGTGTCGGATCAGCCCCAGCATTTT. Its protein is CASSPTVSDQPQHF.

The CDR3 here is CSAREGTGVYTEAFF. DNA for the CDR3: TGCAGTGCTAGGGAGGGGACAGGGGTGTACACTGAAGCTTTCTTT. The chain carries TRBV20-1 and TRBJ1-1, with 10 bases fitting TRBD1. Per the germline V gene, CDR1 is DFQATT and CDR2 is SNEGSKA (reference sequence). The length of the CDR3 is 15 residues. Unmatched junction bases numbered 7, after V lost 3 bases and J lost 3 bases.

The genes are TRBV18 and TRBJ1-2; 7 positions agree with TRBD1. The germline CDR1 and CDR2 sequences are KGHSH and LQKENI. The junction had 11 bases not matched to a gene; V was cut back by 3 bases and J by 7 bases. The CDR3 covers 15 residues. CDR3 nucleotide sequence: TGTGCCAGCTCACCCTTGCAAAAGGGACAGTCTGGCTACACCTTC. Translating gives CASSPLQKGQSGYTF.

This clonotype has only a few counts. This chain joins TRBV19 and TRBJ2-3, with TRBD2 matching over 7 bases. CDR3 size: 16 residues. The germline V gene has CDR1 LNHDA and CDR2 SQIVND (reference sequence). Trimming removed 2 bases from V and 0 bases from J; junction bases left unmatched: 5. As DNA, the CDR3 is TGTGCCAGTAGTATACGGGCTAGCGGAAGCACAGATACGCAGTATTTT. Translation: CASSIRASGSTDTQYF.

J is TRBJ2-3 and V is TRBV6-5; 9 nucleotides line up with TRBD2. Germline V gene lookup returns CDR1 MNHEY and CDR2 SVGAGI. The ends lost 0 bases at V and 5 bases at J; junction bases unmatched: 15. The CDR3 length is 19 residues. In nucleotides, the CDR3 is TGTGCCAGCAGTTACTCGAGTTACTTAGCGGGAGATAGTAGAGATACGCAGTATTTT. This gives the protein CASSYSSYLAGDSRDTQYF.